Below, one TCR beta chain is given with its context. The sample contains more than one DNA sequence encoding this CDR3. Clones were sequenced by immunoSEQ multiplex PCR, and TCRdb holds only the in-frame ones, with some missing. The sample comprises 110,000 to 150,000 clones, roughly nine tenths of which are singletons, and 2.5% to 3.5% rests with the top ten. The sample belongs to a study of blood T cell repertoires in COVID-19. Whole-study context: The analysed material was cDNA or gDNA that came from T cells, B-cell-depleted T cells, or PBMCs.

CDR1 and CDR2 (germline): LNHDA, SQIVND (reference sequence). This CDR3 is built from 15 residues. The V gene lost 3 bases and the J gene lost 4 bases, with 10 bases spanning the gap. The TCR comes from a woman in her fifties or sixties with active COVID-19. The chain employs TRBV19 and TRBJ2-6; D gene ambiguous. Sequenced sample: peripheral blood. CDR3 in DNA: TGTGCCAGTAGTATTGGCCTCTCCGGGGCCAACGTCCTGACTTTC. This sequence encodes CASSIGLSGANVLTF.